The clone carrying this TCR beta chain was observed at least ten times. Its cognate antigen is unknown. V gave up 6 bases and J gave up 0 bases, with 9 bases separating them. Germline assignment: CDR1 MDHEN and CDR2 SYDVKM. The CDR3 extends over 14 amino acids. These data come from a study of blood T cells in healthy people across ages. Overall study findings and caveats: When set beside aged donors, long-lived donors presented more naive CD4+ cells and higher diversity. Significant beta diversity loss was already apparent by age approximately 38, declining roughly linearly.

Then a second PCR, running roughly 7 to 11 cycles, was carried out with a sample-barcoded 5' primer and a J-beta primer mix. In TCRdb, the 5' RACE reads were re-called with MiXCR into one record per CDR3 protein. Among more than 900,000 distinct CDR3 sequences, just under 30% were seen once, and the ten largest hold approximately 10%. The sample also formed part of further work on T cells of mothers and their children. That work adds: When mothers and children were related, their normalized repertoire overlap, which was always slightly higher, did not differ significantly from that of unrelated pairs.

The TCR comes from a woman between 40 and 50 years old in good health. Sequencing was performed on blood. J is TRBJ2-1 and V is TRBV28; D gene ambiguous. In DNA form, the CDR3 reads TGTGCCAGCAGAGTCTCGAGCTCCTACAATGAGCAGTTCTTC. Encoded protein: CASRVSSSYNEQFF.